A selection of T cell receptor beta chains follows, all from one sample in a study of T cell responses to AZD1222 COVID-19 vaccine. Sequencing was performed with immunoSEQ multiplex PCR; in TCRdb, only in-frame clones are kept and a portion is missing. The sample includes nearly 90,000 clones, approximately 91% seen only once; the top ten take approximately 5%. The material sequenced was peripheral blood, taken 28 days after the second AZD1222 dose. The receptors were gathered from an adult who received the AZD1222 COVID-19 vaccine. Each CDR3 is given with its conserved first and last residue. D genes are given only for firm matches. Clone size, where shown, is once, few, many, or a class for clones that have expanded.

J: TRBJ2-3; D: -; V: TRBV5-1; size: -; DNA: TGCGCCAGCAGCAAGAGACAAAAGTCTAGCACAGATACGCAGTATTTT; CDR3: CASSKRQKSSTDTQYF
J: TRBJ1-1; D: TRBD1; V: TRBV6-5; size: -; DNA: TGTGCCAGCTTGATTACAGGGGTTACTGAAGCTTTCTTT; CDR3: CASLITGVTEAFF
J: TRBJ2-1; D: -; V: TRBV5-8; size: few; DNA: TGTGCCAGCAGCCATCAATACAATGAGCAGTTCTTC; CDR3: CASSHQYNEQFF
J: TRBJ2-1; D: -; V: TRBV7-9; size: -; DNA: TGTGCCAGCAGCTACTTACACCCTCAGGGTGAGCAGTTCTTC; CDR3: CASSYLHPQGEQFF
J: TRBJ2-5; D: TRBD2; V: TRBV11-2; size: -; DNA: TGTGCCAGCAGTCCTTATAGCGGGGGGGGCGGAGAGACCCAGTACTTC; CDR3: CASSPYSGGGGETQYF
J: TRBJ1-1; D: TRBD1; V: TRBV5-4; size: -; DNA: TGTGCCAGCAGCCAACGGACAGGGGGGAGCACTGAAGCTTTCTTT; CDR3: CASSQRTGGSTEAFF
J: TRBJ2-1; D: -; V: TRBV11-2; size: -; DNA: TGTGCCAGCAGCTCCCGAACAGGGAAGGCATACAATGAGCAGTTCTTC; CDR3: CASSSRTGKAYNEQFF
J: TRBJ2-7; D: -; V: TRBV19; size: -; DNA: TGTGCCAGTAGTATAGAGGGGGCGTGGCACGAGCAGTACTTC; CDR3: CASSIEGAWHEQYF
J: TRBJ1-6; D: -; V: TRBV19; size: -; DNA: TGTGCCAGTAGTATGATCTTTTGGAATAATTCACCCCTCCACTTT; CDR3: CASSMIFWNNSPLHF
J: TRBJ1-2; D: -; V: TRBV5-1; size: -; DNA: TGCGCCAGCAGCTTGGAGGGAGAATCGTATGGCTACACCTTC; CDR3: CASSLEGESYGYTF
J: TRBJ1-2; D: -; V: TRBV19; size: -; DNA: TGTGCCAGTAGTATAGGATGGGGGACACTGATCTATGGCTACACCTTC; CDR3: CASSIGWGTLIYGYTF
J: TRBJ2-2; D: -; V: TRBV3-1/TRBV3-2; size: -; DNA: TGTGCCAGCAGCCAAGTCAAAGGGAGGTCCACCGGGGAGCTGTTTTTT; CDR3: CASSQVKGRSTGELFF
J: TRBJ2-2; D: TRBD1; V: TRBV27; size: once; DNA: TGTGCCAGCAGTATCACAGGGGGCTGGAGCACCGGGGAGCTGTTTTTT; CDR3: CASSITGGWSTGELFF
J: TRBJ2-7; D: -; V: TRBV27; size: -; DNA: TGTGCCAGCAGCCCCAGGGGCTCCTACGAGCAGTACTTC; CDR3: CASSPRGSYEQYF
J: TRBJ1-5; D: -; V: TRBV28; size: -; DNA: TGTGCCAGCAGCCTGGGGATTTCTCTGGGTCAGCCCCAGCATTTT; CDR3: CASSLGISLGQPQHF
J: TRBJ2-7; D: -; V: TRBV5-6; size: -; DNA: TGTGCCAGCAGCTACGGGGGTACCTCCTACGAGCAGTACTTC; CDR3: CASSYGGTSYEQYF
J: TRBJ1-2; D: TRBD1; V: TRBV28; size: -; DNA: TGTGCCAGCACCAACAGGGGGCTGGACTATGGCTACACCTTC; CDR3: CASTNRGLDYGYTF
J: TRBJ1-2; D: -; V: TRBV5-4; size: -; DNA: TGTGCCAGCAGCTTTGAGGGGCTTGCCTATGGCTACACCTTC; CDR3: CASSFEGLAYGYTF
J: TRBJ2-1; D: -; V: TRBV27; size: -; DNA: TGTGCCAGCAGGAGACCCTCCTACAATGAGCAGTTCTTC; CDR3: CASRRPSYNEQFF
J: TRBJ1-4; D: -; V: TRBV7-9; size: -; DNA: TGTGCCAGCAGACCTAACACAGGGTTACCTAATGAAAAACTGTTTTTT; CDR3: CASRPNTGLPNEKLFF
J: TRBJ1-2; D: TRBD1; V: TRBV6-6; size: -; DNA: TGTGCCAGCAGTTCACAGGGGGTAGGCTACACCTTC; CDR3: CASSSQGVGYTF
J: TRBJ1-2; D: -; V: TRBV29-1; size: -; DNA: TGCAGCGTTGGTACCAGGTTATCGGCGGAGGGCTACACCTTC; CDR3: CSVGTRLSAEGYTF
J: TRBJ2-3; D: -; V: TRBV29-1; size: -; DNA: TGCAGCGTTGAATCTGGGTGGAACACAGATACGCAGTATTTT; CDR3: CSVESGWNTDTQYF
J: TRBJ2-7; D: -; V: TRBV11-2; size: -; DNA: TGTGCCAGCAGCCCCCGAGGTGACGACTCCTACGAGCAGTACTTC; CDR3: CASSPRGDDSYEQYF
J: TRBJ1-1; D: TRBD1; V: TRBV7-9; size: few; DNA: TGTGCCAGCAGCCCCCGGGCAGGGGGAGGGGACACTGAAGCTTTCTTT; CDR3: CASSPRAGGGDTEAFF
J: TRBJ1-5; D: TRBD1; V: TRBV4-1; size: -; DNA: TGCGCCAGCAGCCAAGGGGGACAGCCCCATCTCAATCAGCCCCAGCATTTT; CDR3: CASSQGGQPHLNQPQHF
J: TRBJ1-2; D: TRBD1; V: TRBV4-1; size: -; DNA: TGCGCCAGCAGCCAACAACCGGGACAGGGAGCCCCCTATGGCTACACCTTC; CDR3: CASSQQPGQGAPYGYTF
J: TRBJ1-5; D: TRBD1; V: TRBV7-8; size: -; DNA: TGTGCCAGCAGCTTACCCCGCTTAGCACAGGGGGTCATTGGTGGCAATCAGCCCCAGCATTTT; CDR3: CASSLPRLAQGVIGGNQPQHF
J: TRBJ2-1; D: -; V: TRBV4-1; size: -; DNA: TGCGCCAGCAGCCAAGTTCCGGACGGACCACCATACAATGAGCAGTTCTTC; CDR3: CASSQVPDGPPYNEQFF
J: TRBJ1-2; D: -; V: TRBV19; size: -; DNA: TGTGCCAGTAGTATCACAGGGACCATCGTTATGGGCTACACCTTC; CDR3: CASSITGTIVMGYTF
J: TRBJ1-4; D: -; V: TRBV18; size: -; DNA: TGTGCCAGCTCACAGTCCGGACAATCCCCTAATGAAAAACTGTTTTTT; CDR3: CASSQSGQSPNEKLFF
J: TRBJ2-2; D: -; V: TRBV9; size: -; DNA: TGTGCCAGCAGCGGCCGGGCGACAACTAACACCGGGGAGCTGTTTTTT; CDR3: CASSGRATTNTGELFF
J: TRBJ1-4; D: -; V: TRBV7-9; size: once; DNA: TGTGCCAGCAGCTTAGCGTGGCAGCTTAATGAAAAACTGTTTTTT; CDR3: CASSLAWQLNEKLFF
J: TRBJ1-1; D: TRBD1; V: TRBV19; size: -; DNA: TGTGCCAGCTACAGACAGGGCAGTGAAGCTTTCTTT; CDR3: CASYRQGSEAFF
J: TRBJ2-1; D: TRBD2; V: TRBV3-1/TRBV3-2; size: -; DNA: TGTGCCAGCAGCCGCCTTAGCGGGGGGGCCGGTAATGAGCAGTTCTTC; CDR3: CASSRLSGGAGNEQFF
J: TRBJ1-1; D: -; V: TRBV5-1; size: -; DNA: TGCGCCAGCAGCACAGGACAGAGGAGGACTGAAGCTTTCTTT; CDR3: CASSTGQRRTEAFF
J: TRBJ1-2; D: -; V: TRBV5-4; size: -; DNA: TGTGCCAGCAGCTTCGTGGATCCGAACTATGGCTACACCTTC; CDR3: CASSFVDPNYGYTF
J: TRBJ1-1; D: -; V: TRBV6-1; size: -; DNA: TGTGCCAGCAGTGATGGGGGTCTGGGACGACCTGAAGCTTTCTTT; CDR3: CASSDGGLGRPEAFF
J: TRBJ1-4; D: -; V: TRBV27; size: -; DNA: TGTGCCAGCAGTACCAGGGGAACAACTAATGAAAAACTGTTTTTT; CDR3: CASSTRGTTNEKLFF
J: TRBJ2-7; D: -; V: TRBV6-5; size: few; DNA: TGTGCCAGCAGTTACTCGACGCAGGGTATGTACGAGCAGTACTTC; CDR3: CASSYSTQGMYEQYF
J: TRBJ2-2; D: -; V: TRBV19; size: few; DNA: TGTGCCAGTAGTATTGGAGGGGGGGTCACCGGGGAGCTGTTTTTT; CDR3: CASSIGGGVTGELFF
J: TRBJ2-4; D: -; V: TRBV5-6; size: -; DNA: TGTGCCAGCAGCTTGGCCGGAGGGTATCAATTAGAAAACATTCAGTACTTC; CDR3: CASSLAGGYQLENIQYF
J: TRBJ2-3; D: TRBD2; V: TRBV5-4; size: -; DNA: TGTGCCAGCAGGATTAGCGGGAAAAGCACAGATACGCAGTATTTT; CDR3: CASRISGKSTDTQYF
J: TRBJ2-7; D: -; V: TRBV4-1; size: -; DNA: TGCGCCAGCAGCCAAGCATTAACCAGTAGCTCCTACGAGCAGTACTTC; CDR3: CASSQALTSSSYEQYF
J: TRBJ2-7; D: TRBD1; V: TRBV20-1; size: -; DNA: TGCAGTGCTAGTGAACGACAGGGAAACTACGAGCAGTACTTC; CDR3: CSASERQGNYEQYF
J: TRBJ1-1; D: TRBD1; V: TRBV6-5; size: -; DNA: TGTGCCAGCAGGCCCCGGACAGGGTTGAGGACTGAAGCTTTCTTT; CDR3: CASRPRTGLRTEAFF
J: TRBJ1-2; D: TRBD1; V: TRBV10-2; size: -; DNA: TGCGCCAGCAGCGGACAGGGGGGTGTCCCTAACTATGGCTACACCTTC; CDR3: CASSGQGGVPNYGYTF
J: TRBJ2-7; D: -; V: TRBV20-1; size: -; DNA: TGCAGTGCTAGTTTGCGGACTTTGAGCTACGAGCAGTACTTC; CDR3: CSASLRTLSYEQYF
J: TRBJ1-3; D: TRBD1; V: TRBV5-1; size: -; DNA: TGCGCCAGCAGCTTATTCGTTCAGGGGGCTAGCTCTGGAAACACCATATATTTT; CDR3: CASSLFVQGASSGNTIYF
J: TRBJ1-2; D: -; V: TRBV7-9; size: -; DNA: TGTGCCAGCAGCTTAGGGTACGATGGCTACACCTTC; CDR3: CASSLGYDGYTF
J: TRBJ2-7; D: TRBD1; V: TRBV5-1; size: once; DNA: TGCGCCAGCAGCTTGGGGGACAGGTTACTCTCCGAGCAGTACTTC; CDR3: CASSLGDRLLSEQYF
J: TRBJ1-1; D: -; V: TRBV4-2; size: -; DNA: TGTGCCAGCAGCCAAGAATCATCTGAAGCTTTCTTT; CDR3: CASSQESSEAFF
J: TRBJ1-4; D: -; V: TRBV19; size: -; DNA: TGTGCCAGCTTAGAGCATCGACGGGGGCCAAATAATGAAAAACTGTTTTTT; CDR3: CASLEHRRGPNNEKLFF
J: TRBJ1-2; D: -; V: TRBV19; size: -; DNA: TGTGCCAGCGAAGGACAGCTTGGTGGCTACACCTTC; CDR3: CASEGQLGGYTF